These 18 T cell receptor beta chains came from one sample sequenced in a study of blood T cell repertoires in COVID-19. The assay was immunoSEQ multiplex PCR, and TCRdb's table has in-frame clones only and misses some. The repertoire holds around 120,000 clones, with around 91% as singletons. The sequenced sample consisted of peripheral blood. Receptors were obtained from a woman in her sixties with COVID-19, enrolled during active disease.

V and J are TRBV18 and TRBJ2-5; TRBD2 matches 8 bases. V shed 6 bases and J 2 bases; nucleotides not matched to a gene: 2. The CDR3 covers 13 residues. Germline V CDR1 and CDR2: KGHSH, LQKENI. CDR3 sequence: CASSRGEQETQYF. CDR3 DNA: TGTGCCAGCTCGCGGGGGGAACAAGAGACCCAGTACTTC.

The chain carries TRBV24-1 and TRBJ1-5; the match to TRBD1 covers 7 bases. The CDR3 is 15 residues long. Unmatched junction bases numbered 9, after V lost 5 bases and J lost 6 bases. Per the germline V gene, CDR1 is KGHDR and CDR2 is SFDVKD. CDR3 sequence reads: CATSAPGGNGQPQHF. CDR3 nucleotide sequence: TGTGCCACCAGTGCCCCAGGGGGGAATGGTCAGCCCCAGCATTTT.

The rearrangement links TRBV6-5 to TRBJ1-1; 7 positions match TRBD1. Trimming cost V 6 bases and J 1 base; bases outside gene matches: 5. The CDR3 extends over 14 amino acids. Germline V gene data show CDR1 as MNHEY and CDR2 as SVGAGI. This chain's CDR3 is CASRWGQTNTEAFF. CDR3 nucleotide sequence: TGTGCCAGCAGGTGGGGACAGACGAACACTGAAGCTTTCTTT.

This chain uses TRBV5-5 with TRBJ2-3; weak D call: TRBD1 (7 bases). The CDR3 has 14 amino acids. Trimming shortened V by 4 bases and J by 2 bases, and 11 bases separated the two germline ends. Per the germline V gene, CDR1 is SGHKS and CDR2 is YYEKEE (reference sequence). CDR3 sequence (DNA): TGTGCCAGCAGCCGGGGGACAGTCACAGATACGCAGTATTTT. Its protein is CASSRGTVTDTQYF.

This chain uses TRBV19 with TRBJ2-5; D perhaps matches TRBD2 (6 bases). The germline gives CDR1 LNHDA, CDR2 SQIVND (reference sequence). This CDR3 is 14 amino acids long. Trimming shortened V by 6 bases and J by 1 base, and 12 bases separated the two germline ends. CDR3 sequence reads: CASRAGLGQETQYF. DNA for the CDR3: TGTGCCAGTAGAGCGGGTTTAGGCCAAGAGACCCAGTACTTC.

The chain couples TRBV29-1 to TRBJ2-5; TRBD1 aligns across 12 bases. J gave up 5 bases and V 4 bases, and 5 bases lay outside the gene matches. The germline V gene encodes CDR1 SQVTM and CDR2 ANQGSEA. The CDR3 runs 14 residues. The CDR3 bases are TGCAGCGTTGGGGCCGGGACAGGGGGCGAGACCCAGTACTTC. Its protein product is CSVGAGTGGETQYF.

The V and J genes are TRBV6-6 and TRBJ2-3, with D tentatively TRBD2 (6 bases). This CDR3 comprises 14 residues. CDR1 MNHNY and CDR2 SVGAGI come from the germline V gene (reference sequence). V was trimmed by 7 bases and J by 3 bases, leaving 14 bases between them. CDR3 region: CASKSGVQTDTQYF. The CDR3 DNA follows: TGTGCCAGCAAATCGGGGGTTCAAACAGATACGCAGTATTTT.

V usage is TRBV15 and J usage is TRBJ1-1; D is ambiguous. The V end lost 4 bases, the J end lost 2 bases, and 8 bases lay between the germline ends. The CDR3 is made up of 13 amino acids. The germline V gene has CDR1 LNHNV and CDR2 YYDKDF (reference sequence). The CDR3 loop is CATSKSLNTEAFF. For the CDR3, the DNA is TGTGCCACCAGCAAATCCCTAAACACTGAAGCTTTCTTT.

V and J are TRBV4-3 and TRBJ2-3; 9 bases align to TRBD1. Looked up from germline, CDR1 is LGHNA and CDR2 is YSLEER. This CDR3 comprises 15 residues. J lost 4 bases, V lost 0 bases, and 2 bases had no gene match. The CDR3 loop is CASSQERQGADTQYF. Here the CDR3 DNA reads TGCGCCAGCAGCCAAGAACGACAGGGGGCAGATACGCAGTATTTT.

The V and J genes are TRBV7-9 and TRBJ2-1; TRBD1 might be the D (6 bases). Germline loops: CDR1 SEHNR, CDR2 FQNEAQ (reference sequence). The ends were cut back, 5 bases at V and 1 base at J, with 12 bases in the middle. This CDR3 contains 15 residues. Here the CDR3 DNA reads TGTGCCAGCAGCACCTCTAGGGGGTCCTACAATGAGCAGTTCTTC. It yields the protein CASSTSRGSYNEQFF.

The chain has TRBV10-3 and TRBJ2-5, with unresolved D. The ends were cut back, 3 bases at V and 2 bases at J, with 13 bases in the middle. Germline V gene lookup returns CDR1 ENHRY and CDR2 SYGVKD. The CDR3 is 15 amino acids. The CDR3 region is CAISESWAVQETQYF. The CDR3 bases are TGTGCCATCAGTGAAAGTTGGGCAGTTCAAGAGACCCAGTACTTC.

This chain joins TRBV7-2 and TRBJ1-6; no clear D gene. The CDR3 extends over 16 amino acids. V lost 3 bases and J lost 10, with 19 bases in between. From germline, CDR1 is SGHTA and CDR2 FQGNSA. The DNA of the CDR3 is TGTGCCAGCAGCTTTGTCCTCCCCGGGGAGGGATCACCCCTCCACTTT. It translates to CASSFVLPGEGSPLHF.

The V gene is TRBV5-1, the J gene TRBJ2-5; 11 nucleotides align to TRBD2. V shed 4 bases, J shed 2 bases, and the junction held 7 bases outside the gene matches. CDR1 and CDR2 from the germline V gene are SGHRS and YFSETQ. The CDR3 extends over 16 amino acids. The CDR3 spells CASSPGTSGSQETQYF. The DNA for the CDR3 is TGCGCCAGCAGCCCTGGGACTAGCGGATCTCAAGAGACCCAGTACTTC.

The chain uses TRBV19 and TRBJ2-3, with 8 bases identical to TRBD2. V lost 7 bases to trimming and J lost 5 bases; unmatched junction nucleotides: 8. Per the germline V gene, CDR1 is LNHDA and CDR2 is SQIVND (reference sequence). CDR3 length equals 14 residues. The CDR3 spells CASTTGGGIDTQYF. The CDR3 nucleotides are TGTGCCAGTACTACCGGGGGGGGTATAGATACGCAGTATTTT.

The V gene is TRBV7-2, the J gene TRBJ2-5; 8 bases agree with TRBD2. With 3 bases clipped from V and 5 bases from J, the junction kept 8 bases outside the gene matches. This CDR3 has 15 residues. The germline CDR1 and CDR2 sequences are SGHTA and FQGNSA. The CDR3 DNA follows: TGTGCCAGCAGCTTGCAGACCGGGGGGGCGGAGACCCAGTACTTC. Encoded protein: CASSLQTGGAETQYF.

V is TRBV28 and J is TRBJ1-5; D is possibly TRBD1 (6 bases). V dropped 8 bases and J dropped 6 bases, with 14 bases sitting between them. CDR1 and CDR2 from the germline V gene are MDHEN and SYDVKM. CDR3 size: 13 residues. The CDR3: CASSGAQGQPQHF. CDR3 nucleotides: TGTGCCAGCTCAGGGGCCCAGGGTCAGCCCCAGCATTTT.

The rearrangement joins TRBV10-2 to TRBJ1-1; D is unresolved. Trimming cost V 3 bases and J 11 bases, with 22 bases left between them. The CDR3 loop spans 15 amino acids. Germline V CDR1 and CDR2: WSHSY, SAAADI. The CDR3 DNA is TGCGCCAGCAGTGACCACAGAACACCATTGGGAGAGGCTTTCTTT. Its translation: CASSDHRTPLGEAFF.

The V gene is TRBV6-5, the J gene TRBJ2-1; 8 bases agree with TRBD1. This CDR3 contains 15 residues. Trimming took 6 bases from V and 7 from J; bases not matched to a gene: 11. Germline values: CDR1 MNHEY, CDR2 SVGAGI. CDR3: CASSRLGQGTNEQFF. Here the CDR3 DNA reads TGTGCCAGCAGCCGCCTCGGACAGGGAACAAATGAGCAGTTCTTC.